This TCR beta chain appears in the sequencing data of a study of control samples from healthy donors and cancer patients. Between the trimmed V and J ends, which lost 5 bases and 1 base, there was a span of 8 bases. The germline V gene encodes CDR1 SNHLY and CDR2 FYNNEI. The CDR3 is 13 residues long. Only in-frame clones appear in the TCRdb table, and some are missing; sequencing was by immunoSEQ multiplex PCR. The table lists around 84,000 clones, around 92% of them singletons, with 15% to 19% in the top ten. The sequence was collected from a man between 25 and 39 years old in good health. The sample comprised blood. The chain combines TRBV2 with TRBJ1-1; weak D call: TRBD1 (5 bases). The CDR3 spells CASSLGQNTEAFF. The CDR3 DNA reads as TGTGCCAGCAGTCTTGGACAGAACACTGAAGCTTTCTTT. Full variable domain (rest looked up from reference TRBV2 and TRBJ1-1): EPEVTQTPSHQVTQMGQEVILRCVPISNHLYFYWYRQILGQKVEFLVSFYNNEISEKSEIFDDQFSVERPDGSNFTLKIRSTKLEDSAMYFCASSLGQNTEAFFGQGTRLTVV.